This T cell receptor beta chain was sequenced in a study of CD8+ T cells in alopecia areata. Background on the study: A regimen of oral tofacitinib, 5 to 10 mg twice daily, was given to treated patients.

This clone was found a few times. Its cognate antigen is unknown. Points from the study as a whole: Having one nonresponder leaves uncertain how baseline CD8+ expansion relates to response.

The sequencing template was cDNA reverse transcribed from extracted RNA. Sequenced by immunoSEQ multiplex PCR; TCRdb stores in-frame clones only, minus some. The data contain over 200,000 clones, about 64% of them seen just once; the ten biggest clones take up roughly 4.2%. Germline CDR1 reads SGHRS; CDR2 reads YFSETQ. The CDR3 runs to 15 residues. V was cut by 0 bases and J by 0 bases, with 8 bases left in between. Treatment reported: oral pan-JAK inhibitor, 5-10 mg twice daily. Collection of lesional scalp punch biopsies and peripheral blood was performed in alopecia areata patients. Isolation of CD4+ and CD8+ T cells from PBMCs was achieved by sorting.

This material consisted of CD4+ T cells sorted from blood, taken at week 4, from a patient treated with tofacitinib. The TCR comes from a human donor with alopecia areata. J is TRBJ2-3 and V is TRBV5-1; TRBD2 might be the D (6 bases). In DNA form, the CDR3 reads TGCGCCAGCAGCTTGGTCGGGACTAGCACAGATACGCAGTATTTT. This encodes CASSLVGTSTDTQYF.